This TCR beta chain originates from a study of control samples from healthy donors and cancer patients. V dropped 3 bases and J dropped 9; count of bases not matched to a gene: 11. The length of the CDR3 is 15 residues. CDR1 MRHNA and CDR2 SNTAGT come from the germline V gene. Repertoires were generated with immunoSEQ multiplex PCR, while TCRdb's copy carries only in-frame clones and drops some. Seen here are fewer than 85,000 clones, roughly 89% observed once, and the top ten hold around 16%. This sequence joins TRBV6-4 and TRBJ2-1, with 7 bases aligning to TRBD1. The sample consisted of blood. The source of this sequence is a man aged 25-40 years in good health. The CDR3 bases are TGTGCCAGCAGTGATAGTATACAGGGGTTCGGTGAGCAGTTCTTC. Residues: CASSDSIQGFGEQFF.